This entry lists 23 T cell receptor beta chains sequenced from one sample in a study of regulatory T cells in long-lasting Graves disease (dated by TCRdb to about 2021). The library came from multiplex PCR. The sequencer listed for this sample is Illumina HiSeq 4000. TCR beta libraries were built with iRepertoire HTBI primers and Arm-PCR amplification of CDR3 regions. In-frame beta chains were kept once TCRdb had trimmed the public reads at Q25 with fastp and called clones with MiXCR. Entries that share a CDR3 protein sequence are merged under the most common genes and DNA. Counted in this sample were some 350,000 distinct CDR3 sequences; 15% to 20% of them appeared once. 20% of the sample lies in the top ten. This specimen's time point label, per the study, means: newly diagnosed GD, antithyroid drugs for less than 3 months. For both TCR sequencing and RNA sequencing, RNA was extracted from PBMCs using TRIzol.

These same records also appear under a second study, on T cells in Graves' hyperthyroidism and ophthalmopathy.

The sequencing here drew on peripheral blood mononuclear cells (PBMCs), taken at new diagnosis, from a patient treated with antithyroid drugs. Receptor source: a young woman with Graves disease. Donor details come from another sample of the same person, matched by shared clones.

The rearrangement uses TRBV7-6 and TRBJ1-6; D ambiguous. This CDR3 spans 15 amino acids. V was cut by 5 bases and J by 7 bases, with 15 bases left in between. Germline lookup yields CDR1 SGHVS and CDR2 FNYEAQ. The CDR3 DNA sequence: TGTGCCAGCAGCGATTACGGGCCGGGAAATTCACCCCTCCACTTT. As protein: CASSDYGPGNSPLHF. The whole variable domain, filled in from reference TRBV7-6 and TRBJ1-6, reads GAGVSQSPRYKVTKRGQDVALRCDPISGHVSLYWYRQALGQGPEFLTYFNYEAQQDKSGLPNDRFSAERPEGSISTLTIQRTEQRDSAMYRCASSDYGPGNSPLHFGNGTRLTVT.

This clonotype was observed many times. This chain connects TRBV6-1 to TRBJ2-7; 9 bases fit TRBD2. This CDR3 has 14 amino acids. V lost 2 bases to trimming and J lost 3 bases; unmatched junction nucleotides: 2. The germline gives CDR1 MNHNS, CDR2 SASEGT. This CDR3 is CASSEQAGGYEQYF. The CDR3 DNA follows: TGTGCCAGCAGTGAACAAGCGGGAGGCTACGAGCAGTACTTC.

This clonotype was observed a handful of times. The chain is built from TRBV9 and TRBJ2-2; maybe TRBD1 (8 bases). V lost 1 base and J lost 0, with 19 bases in between. CDR3 length: 19 amino acids. In germline, CDR1 is SGDLS, CDR2 YYNGEE. The CDR3 coding sequence is TGTGCCAGCAGCGTAAGCGGGACAGGCATGTTCGCGAACACCGGGGAGCTGTTTTTT. The encoded protein is CASSVSGTGMFANTGELFF.

The chain is built from TRBV19 and TRBJ2-7; TRBD2 matches at 7 bases. Trimming removed 4 bases from V and 6 bases from J; junction bases left unmatched: 18. There are 17 residues in the CDR3. Germline V gene sequence: CDR1 LNHDA, CDR2 SQIVND (reference sequence). CDR3 coding DNA: TGTGCCAGTAGTACCAGGGTTCAGGCGGGAGTCCACCGCGAGCAGTACTTC. Translation: CASSTRVQAGVHREQYF. Drawing the rest from reference TRBV19 and TRBJ2-7, the complete variable domain is DGGITQSPKYLFRKEGQNVTLSCEQNLNHDAMYWYRQDPGQGLRLIYYSQIVNDFQKGDIAEGYSVSREKKESFPLTVTSAQKNPTAFYLCASSTRVQAGVHREQYFGPGTRLTVT.

This clonotype has a count of ten or more. This chain links TRBV6-9 with TRBJ2-7, with a tentative D call TRBD1 (6 bases). The CDR3 is made up of 15 amino acids. CDR1 is MNHGY and CDR2 is SVAAGI in the germline V gene. Trimming cost V 3 bases and J 0 bases, with 12 bases left between them. The CDR3 DNA is TGTGCCAGCAGTTACTCCCGGGACACCTCCTACGAGCAGTACTTC. It codes for CASSYSRDTSYEQYF.

This clonotype was detected only a few times. The gene calls are TRBV20-1 and TRBJ1-2, with a weak D call TRBD1 (5 bases). Germline V CDR1 and CDR2: DFQATT, SNEGSKA (reference sequence). CDR3 size: 11 residues. V was shortened by 7 bases and J by 7 bases, with 13 bases between the two germline ends. CDR3 bases: TGCAGTGTTTCGGCCGACAGTGGCTACACCTTC. It codes for CSVSADSGYTF.

CDR3 residues: CASSSAAGGETQYF. The CDR3 DNA follows: TGTGCCAGCAGTTCTGCAGCGGGCGGAGAGACCCAGTACTTC. This chain uses TRBV11-2 with TRBJ2-5; tentatively, D is TRBD2 (6 bases). V lost 6 bases and J lost 4, with 15 bases in between. The CDR3 is 14 residues long. CDR1 is SGHAT, CDR2 FQNNGV, per germline.

The gene calls are TRBV9 and TRBJ2-1; D unresolved. Trimming left V 3 bases short and J 0 bases short, with 10 bases between. Germline CDR1 SGDLS, CDR2 YYNGEE. The CDR3 totals 15 residues. CDR3 DNA: TGTGCCAGCAGCGAGCAGCCAAGCTCCTACAATGAGCAGTTCTTC. It yields the protein CASSEQPSSYNEQFF.

A note on this clonotype: A much larger clone is a single base away; this may be a read error. The chain is built from TRBV7-9 and TRBJ1-2; D unresolved. The germline V gene has CDR1 SEHNR and CDR2 FQNEAQ (reference sequence). This CDR3 region has 14 residues. V lost 5 bases to trimming and J lost 3 bases, with 13 bases between them. The CDR3 DNA reads TGTGCCAGCAGCCTCCTTTGGGCGCACTATGGCTACACCTTC. It yields the protein CASSLLWAHYGYTF.

This clonotype was seen many times. J is TRBJ2-3 and V is TRBV20-1; 7 bases align to TRBD2. V lost 6 bases to trimming and J lost 5 bases; unmatched junction nucleotides: 11. CDR1 is DFQATT and CDR2 is SNEGSKA in the germline V gene (reference sequence). This CDR3 comprises 14 residues. The CDR3 here is CSATSSAGKDTQYF. CDR3 coding DNA: TGCAGTGCAACTTCATCAGCGGGAAAAGATACGCAGTATTTT.

With respect to this clonotype: A read error is possible here, since a much larger clone lies one base away. The rearrangement joins TRBV7-2 to TRBJ1-5; 10 nucleotides match TRBD1. The CDR3 totals 14 residues. CDR1 is SGHTA and CDR2 is FQGNSA in the germline V gene. The CDR3 here is CANSLRQGAQPQHF. CDR3 coding DNA: TGTGCCAACAGCCTACGACAGGGGGCTCAGCCCCAGCATTTT.

This clonotype was counted at least ten times. The chain uses TRBV7-9 and TRBJ2-2; D is undetermined. The V gene's germline CDR1 is SEHNR and CDR2 FQNEAQ (reference sequence). Trimming took 8 bases from V and 0 from J, leaving 7 bases between them. This CDR3 spans 13 amino acids. The DNA of the CDR3 is TGTGCCAGCCTAAGATCGAACACCGGGGAGCTGTTTTTT. Residues: CASLRSNTGELFF.

A few counts support this clonotype. The J gene is TRBJ2-5, the V gene TRBV24-1; D not certain. V lost 2 bases and J lost 1, with 13 bases in between. Germline CDR1 and CDR2: KGHDR and SFDVKD. The CDR3 is 16 amino acids. This CDR3 reads CATSDYPALGQETQYF. DNA for the CDR3: TGTGCCACCAGTGATTACCCCGCCCTAGGCCAAGAGACCCAGTACTTC.

This clonotype was seen ten or more times. This chain links TRBV5-6 with TRBJ2-3; 10 positions match TRBD1. V dropped 3 bases and J dropped 1; count of bases not matched to a gene: 14. The CDR3 contains 19 residues. Germline CDR1 SGHDT, CDR2 YYEEEE. CDR3 coding DNA: TGTGCCAGCAGCTCACTTCTGGAGGGACAGGGGAGACGCACAGATACGCAGTATTTT. Translated, it gives CASSSLLEGQGRRTDTQYF.

Remarks on this clonotype: A much larger clone differs by one base, so this may be a read error. The J gene is TRBJ2-2, the V gene TRBV27, with D unclear. CDR1 is MNHEY and CDR2 is SMNVEV in the germline V gene (reference sequence). This CDR3 has 13 residues. V dropped 3 bases and J dropped 4 bases, with 6 bases sitting between them. The CDR3 protein is CASSFPSTGELFF. For the CDR3, the DNA is TGTGCCAGCAGTTTCCCCAGCACCGGGGAGCTGTTTTTT.

With regard to this clonotype: With only one base between it and a far larger clone, this is likely a read error. The chain couples TRBV11-3 to TRBJ2-1; TRBD1 might be the D (6 bases). The germline V gene has CDR1 SGHNT and CDR2 YENEEA. This CDR3 has 14 residues. V was cut by 8 bases and J by 1 base, with 12 bases left in between. CDR3 residues: CASCSDSSYNEQFF. The CDR3, as DNA: TGTGCCAGCTGTTCGGACAGTTCCTACAATGAGCAGTTCTTC.

This clonotype was seen many times. The chain carries TRBV20-1 and TRBJ2-1; 10 bases match TRBD1. The V gene's germline CDR1 is DFQATT and CDR2 SNEGSKA (reference sequence). V trimming: 3 bases; J trimming: 3 bases; junction bases outside the gene matches: 5. The CDR3 extends over 15 amino acids. CDR3 region: CSASPRDRGYNEQFF. The CDR3 bases are TGCAGTGCTAGTCCCCGGGACAGGGGCTACAATGAGCAGTTCTTC.

The chain is built from TRBV20-1 and TRBJ2-2; possibly TRBD2 for D (5 bases). Trimming cost V 0 bases and J 4 bases, with 15 bases left between them. Germline-derived CDR1 and CDR2 are DFQATT and SNEGSKA (reference sequence). This CDR3 spans 16 amino acids. The CDR3 sequence is CSARDPWESPTGELFF. The CDR3 nucleotides read TGCAGTGCTAGAGATCCGTGGGAGTCTCCCACCGGGGAGCTGTTTTTT.

Many counts were recorded for this clonotype. The CDR3: CSVEGRPYGYTF. The CDR3 DNA sequence: TGCAGCGTTGAGGGCAGACCCTATGGCTACACCTTC. J is TRBJ1-2 and V is TRBV29-1; D gene unclear. Trimming pared 3 bases from V and 4 bases from J, leaving 9 bases between. This CDR3 spans 12 amino acids. CDR1 is SQVTM and CDR2 is ANQGSEA in the germline V gene.

This clonotype was recorded at least ten times. This sequence joins TRBV24-1 and TRBJ1-5; D is uncertain. Per germline, CDR1 KGHDR and CDR2 SFDVKD. The CDR3 extends over 16 amino acids. Trimming shortened V by 2 bases and J by 2 bases, and 12 bases separated the two germline ends. CDR3 residues: CATSDWDGGGNQPQHF. The DNA of the CDR3 is TGTGCCACCAGTGATTGGGATGGCGGGGGCAATCAGCCCCAGCATTTT.

Only a few counts were recorded for this clonotype. J is TRBJ2-5 and V is TRBV4-1, with 7 bases identical to TRBD1. The CDR3 covers 15 residues. Germline V gives CDR1 MGHRA, CDR2 YSYEKL. Trimming cost V 1 base and J 3 bases; bases outside gene matches: 5. Written as DNA, the CDR3 is TGCGCCAGCAGCCAAGGAGGGACAGCTAAAGAGACCCAGTACTTC. Its protein product is CASSQGGTAKETQYF.

This clonotype was seen a handful of times. V gene TRBV5-6 combines with J gene TRBJ2-5; D remains unclear. The CDR3 length is 16 residues. V shed 4 bases and J shed 5 bases, with 21 bases lying between them. The germline V gene has CDR1 SGHDT and CDR2 YYEEEE. The CDR3 sequence is CASSTMRGTARETQYF. The CDR3 nucleotides read TGTGCCAGCAGCACCATGAGAGGTACTGCCCGGGAGACCCAGTACTTC. Complete variable domain (other parts from reference TRBV5-6 and TRBJ2-5): DAGVTQSPTHLIKTRGQQVTLRCSPKSGHDTVSWYQQALGQGPQFIFQYYEEEERQRGNFPDRFSGHQFPNYSSELNVNALLLGDSALYLCASSTMRGTARETQYFGPGTRLLVL.

This clonotype appeared many times. The J gene is TRBJ2-1, the V gene TRBV3-1, with D possibly TRBD2 on 5 matching bases. CDR3 length equals 14 residues. Germline loops: CDR1 LGHDT, CDR2 YNNKEL (reference sequence). Trimming removed 4 bases at V and 8 bases at J, with 15 bases between. CDR3 DNA: TGTGCCAGCAGCCTCAGTGGCGGGTTCCATGAGCAGTTCTTC. Its protein product is CASSLSGGFHEQFF.